The T cell receptor beta chain described here comes from a study of T cells in Graves' hyperthyroidism and ophthalmopathy. Trimming took 5 bases from V and 3 from J, leaving 10 bases between them. The CDR3 runs 13 residues. The germline gives CDR1 SNHLY, CDR2 FYNNEI. This clonotype was recorded a few times. Its antigen is undetermined. Whole-study results and caveats: Model output signaled ophthalmopathy a median around 6.9 months ahead of onset.

The CDR3 regions of TCR beta were amplified from RNA transcripts. The HTBI primer set drove a first-round RT-PCR of the TCR CDR3. MiXCR, run by TCRdb on the multiplex PCR reads, gives a single entry per CDR3 protein. The sample has nearly 750,000 distinct CDR3 sequences, approximately 40% seen once; the top ten hold roughly 30%. The sample consisted of blood. The chain is built from TRBV2 and TRBJ1-2; no definite D call. The receptor's source is a woman aged 40 to 50 with Graves' hyperthyroidism. The CDR3, as DNA: TGTGCCAGCAGTTTATACAGATACTATGGCTACACCTTC. Residues: CASSLYRYYGYTF.